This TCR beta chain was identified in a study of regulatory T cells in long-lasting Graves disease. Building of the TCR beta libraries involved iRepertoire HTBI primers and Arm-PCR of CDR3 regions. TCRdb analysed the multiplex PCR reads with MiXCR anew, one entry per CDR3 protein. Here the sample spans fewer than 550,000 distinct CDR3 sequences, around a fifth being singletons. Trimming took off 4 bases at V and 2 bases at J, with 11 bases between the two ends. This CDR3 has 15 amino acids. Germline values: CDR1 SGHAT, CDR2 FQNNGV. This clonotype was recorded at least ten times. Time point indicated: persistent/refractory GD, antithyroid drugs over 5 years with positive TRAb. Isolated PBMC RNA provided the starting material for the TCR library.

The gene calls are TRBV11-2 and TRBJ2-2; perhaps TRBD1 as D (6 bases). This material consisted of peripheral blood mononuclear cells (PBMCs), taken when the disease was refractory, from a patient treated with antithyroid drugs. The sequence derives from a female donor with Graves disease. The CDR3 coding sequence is TGTGCCAGCAGCTCCGGGACATCAAACACCGGGGAGCTGTTTTTT. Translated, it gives CASSSGTSNTGELFF.